This T cell receptor beta chain was captured in a study of cytomegalovirus exposure and HLA in healthy donors. About this clone: Its antigen is as yet unknown.

Vbeta (60) and Jbeta (13) primers were used in the PCR. Only in-frame clones appear in the TCRdb table, and some are missing; sequencing was by immunoSEQ multiplex PCR. The repertoire includes about 70,000 clones, 80% to 90% of them detected once, and 2% sits in the top ten. Study observations and caveats: It was reported that TCR beta sequences correctly inferred the HLA-A and HLA-B alleles for most subjects. According to an earlier analysis, most TCR beta V segments yielded productive rearrangements about 90% or about 30% of the time.

Between the trimmed V and J ends, which lost 5 bases and 8 bases, there was a span of 22 bases. Germline CDR1 and CDR2: SGHVS and FNYEAQ. The CDR3 has 16 amino acids. The sample taken for sequencing was PBMCs. The chain links TRBV7-6 to TRBJ2-1; TRBD2 is a possible D gene (5 bases). The receptor comes from a woman under 40 in good health and CMV-seronegative. The CDR3 loop is CASSPPNVGSQDEQFF. In DNA form, the CDR3 reads TGTGCCAGCAGCCCCCCAAATGTGGGGAGTCAAGATGAGCAGTTCTTC.